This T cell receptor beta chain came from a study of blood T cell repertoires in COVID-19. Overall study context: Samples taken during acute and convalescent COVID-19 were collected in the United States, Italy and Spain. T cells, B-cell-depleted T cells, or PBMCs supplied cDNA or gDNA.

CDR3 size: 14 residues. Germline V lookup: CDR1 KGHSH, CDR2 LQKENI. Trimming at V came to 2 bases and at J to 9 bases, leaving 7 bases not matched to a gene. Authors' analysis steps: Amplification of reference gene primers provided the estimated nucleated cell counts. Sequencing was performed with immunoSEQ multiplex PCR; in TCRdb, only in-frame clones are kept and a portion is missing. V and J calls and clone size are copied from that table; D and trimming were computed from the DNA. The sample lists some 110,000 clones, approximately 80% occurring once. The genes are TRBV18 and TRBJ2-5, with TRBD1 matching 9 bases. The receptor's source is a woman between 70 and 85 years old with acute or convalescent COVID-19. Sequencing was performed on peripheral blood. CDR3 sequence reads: CASSPRTGEGAQYF. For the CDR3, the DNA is TGTGCCAGCTCACCAAGGACAGGGGAAGGGGCCCAGTACTTC.